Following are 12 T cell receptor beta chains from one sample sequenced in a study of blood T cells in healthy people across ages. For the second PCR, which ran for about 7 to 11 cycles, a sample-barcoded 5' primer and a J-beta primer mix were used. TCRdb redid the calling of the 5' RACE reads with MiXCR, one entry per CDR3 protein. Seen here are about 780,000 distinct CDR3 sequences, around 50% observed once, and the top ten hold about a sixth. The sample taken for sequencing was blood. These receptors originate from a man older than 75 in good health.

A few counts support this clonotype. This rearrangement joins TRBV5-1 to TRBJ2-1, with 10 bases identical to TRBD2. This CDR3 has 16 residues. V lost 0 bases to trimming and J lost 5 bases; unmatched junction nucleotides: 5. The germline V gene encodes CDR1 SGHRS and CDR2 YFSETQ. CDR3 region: CASSLAGLAGDNEQFF. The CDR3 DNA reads TGCGCCAGCAGCTTGGCCGGCCTAGCGGGAGACAATGAGCAGTTCTTC.

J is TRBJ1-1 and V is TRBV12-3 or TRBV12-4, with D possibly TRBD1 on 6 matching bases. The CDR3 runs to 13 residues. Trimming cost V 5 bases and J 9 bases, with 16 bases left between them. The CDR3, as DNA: TGTGCCAGCAGTGCAGTAGGGGGGGAAAAAGCTTTCTTT. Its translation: CASSAVGGEKAFF.

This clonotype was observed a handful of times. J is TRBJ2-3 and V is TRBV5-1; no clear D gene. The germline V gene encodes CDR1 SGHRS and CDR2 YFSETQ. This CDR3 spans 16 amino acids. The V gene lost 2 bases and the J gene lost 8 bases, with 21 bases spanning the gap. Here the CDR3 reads CASSFFGLSHGPTQYF. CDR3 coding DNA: TGCGCCAGCAGCTTTTTCGGGTTATCACATGGTCCTACGCAGTATTTT.

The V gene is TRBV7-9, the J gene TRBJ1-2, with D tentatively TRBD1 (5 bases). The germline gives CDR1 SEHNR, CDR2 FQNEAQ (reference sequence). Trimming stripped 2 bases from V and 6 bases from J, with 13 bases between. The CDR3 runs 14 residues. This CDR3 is CASSLTGAEDGYTF. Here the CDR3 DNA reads TGTGCCAGCAGCTTAACCGGGGCGGAGGATGGCTACACCTTC.

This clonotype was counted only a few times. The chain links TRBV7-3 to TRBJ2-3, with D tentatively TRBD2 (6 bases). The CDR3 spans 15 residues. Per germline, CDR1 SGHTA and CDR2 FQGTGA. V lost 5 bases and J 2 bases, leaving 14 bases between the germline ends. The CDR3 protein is CASSPGLLDTDTQYF. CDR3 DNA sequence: TGTGCCAGCAGCCCGGGACTCCTAGACACAGATACGCAGTATTTT.

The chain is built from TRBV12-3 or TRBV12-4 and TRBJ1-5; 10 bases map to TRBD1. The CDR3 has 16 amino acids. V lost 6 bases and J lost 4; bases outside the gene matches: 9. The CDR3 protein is CASSSRRQGANQPQHF. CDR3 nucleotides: TGTGCCAGCAGCTCAAGACGACAGGGGGCGAATCAGCCCCAGCATTTT.

In DNA, the CDR3 is TGTGCCAGCAGCCCTGGGGGGCTTTACTATGGCTACACCTTC. Translated, it gives CASSPGGLYYGYTF. The chain uses TRBV7-2 and TRBJ1-2, with D perhaps TRBD1 (6 bases). V lost 5 bases to trimming and J lost 3 bases, with 13 bases between them. The germline V gene has CDR1 SGHTA and CDR2 FQGNSA. The CDR3 totals 14 residues.

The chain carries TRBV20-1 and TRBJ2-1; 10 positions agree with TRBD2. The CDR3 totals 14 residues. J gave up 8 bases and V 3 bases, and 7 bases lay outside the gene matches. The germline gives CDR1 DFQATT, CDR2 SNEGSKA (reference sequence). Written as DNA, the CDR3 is TGCAGTGCTAGCCTAGCGGGAGAGGGCGATGAGCAGTTCTTC. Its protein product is CSASLAGEGDEQFF.

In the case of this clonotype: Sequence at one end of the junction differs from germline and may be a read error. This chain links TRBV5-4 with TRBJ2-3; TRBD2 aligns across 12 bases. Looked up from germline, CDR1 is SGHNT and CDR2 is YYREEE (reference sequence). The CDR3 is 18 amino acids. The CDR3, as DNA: TGTGCCACCCACGGGGGGCCAGCTAGCGGGAGGGCAGCAGATACGCAGTGTTTT. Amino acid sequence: CATHGGPASGRAADTQCF.

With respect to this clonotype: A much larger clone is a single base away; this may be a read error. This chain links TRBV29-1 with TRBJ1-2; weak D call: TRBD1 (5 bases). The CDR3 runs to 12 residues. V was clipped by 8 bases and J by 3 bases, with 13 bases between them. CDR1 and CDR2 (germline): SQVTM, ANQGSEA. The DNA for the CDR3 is TGCAGCACTCGGACGGGACACTATGGCTACACCTTC. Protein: CSTRTGHYGYTF.

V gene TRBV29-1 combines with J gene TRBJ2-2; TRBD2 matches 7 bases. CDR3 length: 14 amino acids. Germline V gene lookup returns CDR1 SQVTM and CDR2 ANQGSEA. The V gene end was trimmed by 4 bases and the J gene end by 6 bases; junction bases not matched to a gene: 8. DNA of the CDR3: TGCAGCGTTGCTAGGGCGGGGGTCCCCGGGGAGCTGTTTTTT. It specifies CSVARAGVPGELFF.

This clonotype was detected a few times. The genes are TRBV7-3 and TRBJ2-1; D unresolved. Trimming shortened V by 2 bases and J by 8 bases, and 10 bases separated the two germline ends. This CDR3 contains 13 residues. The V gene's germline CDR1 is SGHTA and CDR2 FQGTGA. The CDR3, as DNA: TGTGCCAGCAGCTTACCAGCGACGGATGAGCAGTTCTTC. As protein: CASSLPATDEQFF.